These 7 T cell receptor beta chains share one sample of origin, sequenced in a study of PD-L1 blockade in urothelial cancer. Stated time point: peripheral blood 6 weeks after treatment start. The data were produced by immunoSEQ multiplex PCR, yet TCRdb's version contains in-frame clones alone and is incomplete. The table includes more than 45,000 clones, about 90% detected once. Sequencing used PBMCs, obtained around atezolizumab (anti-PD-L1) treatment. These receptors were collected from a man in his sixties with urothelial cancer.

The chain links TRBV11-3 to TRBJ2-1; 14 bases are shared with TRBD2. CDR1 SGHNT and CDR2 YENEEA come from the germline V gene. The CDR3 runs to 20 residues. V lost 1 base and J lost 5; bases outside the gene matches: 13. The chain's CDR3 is CASSLAGLAGEPASHNEQFF. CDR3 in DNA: TGTGCCAGCAGCTTAGCGGGACTAGCGGGGGAGCCAGCCTCTCACAATGAGCAGTTCTTC.

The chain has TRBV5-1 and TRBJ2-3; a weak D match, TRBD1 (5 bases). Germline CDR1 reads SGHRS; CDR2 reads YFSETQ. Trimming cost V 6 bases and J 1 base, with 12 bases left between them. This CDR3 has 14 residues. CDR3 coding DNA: TGCGCCAGCACAGTTGGGGCTCGCACAGATACGCAGTATTTT. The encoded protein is CASTVGARTDTQYF.

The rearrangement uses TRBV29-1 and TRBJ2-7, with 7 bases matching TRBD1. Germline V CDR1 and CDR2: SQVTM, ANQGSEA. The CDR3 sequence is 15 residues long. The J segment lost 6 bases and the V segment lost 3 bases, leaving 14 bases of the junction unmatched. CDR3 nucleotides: TGCAGCGTTGATACTCGACAGGGAATCTCTACCGAGCAGTACTTC. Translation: CSVDTRQGISTEQYF.

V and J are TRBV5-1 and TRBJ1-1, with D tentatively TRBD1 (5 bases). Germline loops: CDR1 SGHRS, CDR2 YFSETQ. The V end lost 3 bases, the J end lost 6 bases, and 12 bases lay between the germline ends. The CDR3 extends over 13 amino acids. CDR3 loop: CASSWSGVAEAFF. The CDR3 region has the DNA TGCGCCAGCAGCTGGTCGGGGGTGGCTGAAGCTTTCTTT. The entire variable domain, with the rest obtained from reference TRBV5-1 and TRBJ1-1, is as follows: KAGVTQTPRYLIKTRGQQVTLSCSPISGHRSVSWYQQTPGQGLQFLFEYFSETQRNKGNFPGRFSGRQFSNSRSEMNVSTLELGDSALYLCASSWSGVAEAFFGQGTRLTVV.

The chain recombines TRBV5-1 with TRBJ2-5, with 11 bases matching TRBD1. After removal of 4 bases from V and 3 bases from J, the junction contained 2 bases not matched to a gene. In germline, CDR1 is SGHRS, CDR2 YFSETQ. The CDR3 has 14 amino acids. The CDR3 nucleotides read TGCGCCAGCAGCCGGGGACAGGGGGAAGAGACCCAGTACTTC. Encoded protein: CASSRGQGEETQYF.

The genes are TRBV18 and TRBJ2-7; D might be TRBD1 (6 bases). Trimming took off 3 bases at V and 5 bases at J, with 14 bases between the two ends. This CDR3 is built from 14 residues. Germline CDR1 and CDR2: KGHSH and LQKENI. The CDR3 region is CASSPNHRDNEQYF. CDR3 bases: TGTGCCAGCTCACCTAACCACCGGGACAACGAGCAGTACTTC.

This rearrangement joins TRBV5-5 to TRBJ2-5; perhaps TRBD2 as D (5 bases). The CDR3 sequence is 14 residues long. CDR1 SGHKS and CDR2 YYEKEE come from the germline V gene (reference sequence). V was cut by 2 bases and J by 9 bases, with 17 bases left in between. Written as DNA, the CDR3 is TGTGCCAGCAGCTTCATCACTACGGCGGGTTCCCAGTACTTC. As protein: CASSFITTAGSQYF.